Listed below are T cell receptor beta chains from one sample, sequenced in a study of identical twins. TCRdb independently ran MiXCR on the 5' RACE reads; one entry per CDR3 protein. Of approximately 1.8 million distinct CDR3 sequences listed, less than 40% were seen once; the top ten hold approximately 0.29%. Material: cord blood. The receptors here all came from a newborn girl in good health. Each CDR3 is given with its conserved first and last residue. The D gene is left open where the match is weak. Clone size is shown for a subset of rows, as once, few, many or a class of expanded clone.

>TRBD1|TRBJ1-5|TRBV30|NA
TGTGCCTGGAATCAGGGGGCGAGCAATCAGCCCCAGCATTTT
CAWNQGASNQPQHF
>NA|TRBJ1-1|TRBV6-6|many
TGTGCCAGCAGTTGGGGGGTGAACACTGAAGCTTTCTTT
CASSWGVNTEAFF
>TRBD1|TRBJ2-7|TRBV20-1|few
TGCAGTGCTAGAGTGACAGGGGCTATTACCGAGCAGTACTTC
CSARVTGAITEQYF
>TRBD1|TRBJ2-7|TRBV5-5|NA
TGTGCCAGCAGCTTGGCCGGGACAGGGCTAAACGAGCAGTACTTC
CASSLAGTGLNEQYF
>TRBD1|TRBJ1-4|TRBV4-1|few
TGCGCCAGCAGCCAACCTCGACAGGGTTTTAATGAAAAACTGTTTTTT
CASSQPRQGFNEKLFF
>NA|TRBJ2-1|TRBV29-1|NA
TGCAGCGTTGACGGCGGTGCTCGCTCCTACAGTGGGCAGTTCTTC
CSVDGGARSYSGQFF
>NA|TRBJ1-4|TRBV20-1|NA
TGCAGTGCTAGCGCCGGGGGGCATGAAAAACTGTTTTTT
CSASAGGHEKLFF
>NA|TRBJ2-7|TRBV20-1|NA
TGCAGTGCTAGATACATGGCTAGCAGAGACTACGAGCAGTACTTC
CSARYMASRDYEQYF
>NA|TRBJ2-5|TRBV20-1|NA
TGCAGTGCTAGAAAACAGCCCCAAGAGACCCAGTACTTC
CSARKQPQETQYF
>NA|TRBJ2-1|TRBV13|few
TGTGCCAGCAGTTCCTCGGGTTGGGGCAATGAGCAGTTCTTC
CASSSSGWGNEQFF
>NA|TRBJ2-7|TRBV9|many
TGTGCCAGCAGCGCCTCCGGGACTGGCTACGAGCAGTACTTC
CASSASGTGYEQYF
>NA|TRBJ2-7|TRBV28|few
TGTGCCTCGGGAAGGTACAATGAGCAGTACTTC
CASGRYNEQYF
>TRBD2|TRBJ2-7|TRBV12-3/TRBV12-4|NA
TGTGCCAGCAGTTCCCCGACTAGCGGCTCCTACGAGCAGTACTTC
CASSSPTSGSYEQYF
>NA|TRBJ1-1|TRBV9|NA
TGTGCCAGCAGCGTATCCCCGGTCAAGAACACTGAAGCTTTCTTT
CASSVSPVKNTEAFF
>NA|TRBJ1-4|TRBV5-1|few
TGCGCCAGCAGCTTGTCCACAACTGCTAATGAAAAACTGTTTTTT
CASSLSTTANEKLFF
>NA|TRBJ1-2|TRBV20-1|few
TGCAGTGCTATAGACAGAAACTATGGCTACACCTTC
CSAIDRNYGYTF
>TRBD2|TRBJ2-3|TRBV20-1|NA
TGCAGTGCTAGGCTAGCGGGGGCGATCACAGATACGCAGTATTTT
CSARLAGAITDTQYF
>NA|TRBJ2-3|TRBV20-1|NA
TGCAGTGCAGGCCCGAAGAGGACAGATACGCAGTATTTT
CSAGPKRTDTQYF
>TRBD2|TRBJ2-1|TRBV7-8|few
TGTGCCAGCAGCACTAGCGGGGAAGAAGCCCCATCCTACAATGAGCAGTTCTTC
CASSTSGEEAPSYNEQFF
>NA|TRBJ2-7|TRBV15|few
TGTGCCACCAGCAGACCGGGACTTATGTACGAGCAGTACTTC
CATSRPGLMYEQYF
>TRBD1|TRBJ1-4|TRBV13|many
TGTGCCAGCAGCTCAACAGGGGGCAATGAAAAACTGTTTTTT
CASSSTGGNEKLFF
>TRBD1|TRBJ1-1|TRBV12-3/TRBV12-4|NA
TGTGCCAGCAGTTTGTTCTGGGGGACAGCGAACACTGAAGCTTTCTTT
CASSLFWGTANTEAFF
>TRBD1|TRBJ2-5|TRBV11-2|few
TGTGCCAGCAGCTTAAGGGACAGGGGGAATCAGCAGTACTTC
CASSLRDRGNQQYF
>NA|TRBJ1-1|TRBV12-3/TRBV12-4|few
TGTGCCAGCAGTTTGCAGGGCGGAGCTTTCTTT
CASSLQGGAFF
>TRBD2|TRBJ2-7|TRBV30|NA
TGTGCCTGGAGTGTGCTCCTAGCGGGGTACGAGCAGTACTTC
CAWSVLLAGYEQYF
>TRBD1|TRBJ2-1|TRBV15|NA
TGTGCCACCAGCAGAGATGGACAGGCATACAATGAGCAGTTCTTC
CATSRDGQAYNEQFF
>NA|TRBJ1-5|TRBV6-1|NA
TGTGCCAGCAGGAGAGGGGAGAATAGCAATCAGCCCCAGCATTTT
CASRRGENSNQPQHF
>TRBD2|TRBJ2-7|TRBV29-1|few
TGCAGCGCCGGGAGGCGACTAGCGGGTAATGAGCAGTACTTC
CSAGRRLAGNEQYF
>NA|TRBJ2-1|TRBV29-1|NA
TGCAGCGTTGATAGGGACGGTCAAGAGACCCAGTTCTTC
CSVDRDGQETQFF
>NA|TRBJ2-3|TRBV5-5|few
TGTGCCAGCAGCTTGAACGGGCCAGGGGATACGCAGTATTTT
CASSLNGPGDTQYF
>TRBD1|TRBJ1-5|TRBV20-1|few
TGCAGTGCTAGAGGGACAGGGGACAATCAGCCCCAGCATTTT
CSARGTGDNQPQHF
>NA|TRBJ2-1|TRBV4-1|NA
TGCGCCAGCAGCGGCAGTCAAGCGGTCTCCTACAATGAGCAGTTCTTC
CASSGSQAVSYNEQFF
>NA|TRBJ2-3|TRBV5-1|NA
TGCGCCAGCAGCTTGGGGGTCGGGAGAACTACCACAGATACGCAGTATTTT
CASSLGVGRTTTDTQYF
>NA|TRBJ2-5|TRBV5-1|many
TGCGCCAGCAGCCTAGACAGAGGAGCAGAGACCCAGTACTTC
CASSLDRGAETQYF
>TRBD2|TRBJ2-1|TRBV12-5|few
TGTGCTAGTGGTTTGGGACTAGCGGGTTCCTCCTACAATGAGCAGTTCTTC
CASGLGLAGSSYNEQFF
>TRBD1|TRBJ1-5|TRBV20-1|NA
TGCAGTGCAATAACAGGGGGCCCAAATCAGCCCCAGCATTTT
CSAITGGPNQPQHF
>NA|TRBJ2-1|TRBV1|NA
TGCACCAGCAGCCAAGATAATAGCGGGGGGGTCAATGAGCAGTTCTTC
CTSSQDNSGGVNEQFF
>NA|TRBJ2-3|TRBV6-6|NA
TGTGCCAGCAGCCTCGGGTCCACAGATATGCAGTATTTT
CASSLGSTDMQYF
>NA|TRBJ2-3|TRBV3-1|NA
TGTGCCAGCAGCCAAAGATGGGGTAGTGATACGCAGTATTTT
CASSQRWGSDTQYF
>TRBD2|TRBJ2-5|TRBV12-3/TRBV12-4|NA
TGTGCCAGCAGAACTAGCGGGAGGGCCCTATACAATGAGCAGTACTTC
CASRTSGRALYNEQYF
>NA|TRBJ2-5|TRBV3-1|NA
TGTGCCAGCAGCCATGATAGCGCCCAAGAGACCCAGTACTTC
CASSHDSAQETQYF
>TRBD2|TRBJ2-3|TRBV25-1|NA
TGTGCCAGCAGTGAAGGGGGCCTCAGCGGGAGGGCCGATACGCAGTATTTT
CASSEGGLSGRADTQYF
>TRBD2|TRBJ2-1|TRBV25-1|NA
TGTGCCAGCGGAAAGACTAGCGGGAGGGCCAATGAGCAGTTCTTC
CASGKTSGRANEQFF
>TRBD2|TRBJ2-1|TRBV25-1|NA
TGTGCCAGCAGTGAGGCGACTAGCGGGAGGGAAGAGCAGTTCTTC
CASSEATSGREEQFF
>TRBD1|TRBJ1-2|TRBV25-1|NA
TGTGCCAGCAGTGGCCGGGACAGCTACTATGGCTACACCTTC
CASSGRDSYYGYTF
>NA|TRBJ2-3|TRBV20-1|few
TGCAGTGCTAGATGGGGGGCGAGCACAGATACGCAGTATTTT
CSARWGASTDTQYF
>NA|TRBJ2-7|TRBV6-5|NA
TGTGCCAGCAGGAACACAGGGTTCTACGAGCAGTACTTC
CASRNTGFYEQYF
>NA|TRBJ2-7|TRBV23-1|few
TGCGCCAGCAGTCAATGCAGGGACTCTAGCTCCTACGAGCAGTACTTC
CASSQCRDSSSYEQYF
>TRBD1|TRBJ1-5|TRBV18|few
TGTGCCAGCTCACCATCCTGGACAGGGGGCAATCAGCCCCAGCATTTT
CASSPSWTGGNQPQHF
>TRBD2|TRBJ2-7|TRBV29-1|many
TGCAGCGTGAGGACTAGCGGGAGAGAGCAGTACTTC
CSVRTSGREQYF
>NA|TRBJ1-5|TRBV4-1|NA
TGCGCCAGCAGCCAAGTCGGGGTCGGGAGCAATCAGCCCCAGCATTTT
CASSQVGVGSNQPQHF
>NA|TRBJ1-4|TRBV6-5|few
TGTGCCAGCAGGATCCGGAGAGGGGAAAAACTGTTTTTT
CASRIRRGEKLFF
>TRBD2|TRBJ2-3|TRBV10-3|NA
TGTGCCATCAGTGAGACTAGCGGGGCCCCAGATACGCAGTATTTT
CAISETSGAPDTQYF
>NA|TRBJ2-3|TRBV11-2|NA
TGTGCCAGCAGCCTGGAGACTATGGAGGGAGGTACGCAGTATTTT
CASSLETMEGGTQYF
>NA|TRBJ2-1|TRBV7-6|few
TGTGCCAGCAGCTTAGGTGACAGCAGAACCCGAAATGAGCAGTTCTTC
CASSLGDSRTRNEQFF
>NA|TRBJ2-5|TRBV6-5|many
TGTGCCAGCAGTTACTCGACGTTGCAAGAGACCCAGTACTTC
CASSYSTLQETQYF
>TRBD1|TRBJ2-5|TRBV28|few
TGTGCCAGCACCCGACAGGGGGCCGAGACCCAGTACTTC
CASTRQGAETQYF
>TRBD2|TRBJ2-1|TRBV3-1|NA
TGTGCCAGCAGCCCTAACCTGGGACTAGCGGAAAATGAGCAGTTCTTC
CASSPNLGLAENEQFF
>TRBD1|TRBJ2-7|TRBV6-5|NA
TGTGCCAGCAGTTCGCCCCAGGGGACAGGAACCTACGAGCAGTACTTC
CASSSPQGTGTYEQYF
>NA|TRBJ2-3|TRBV5-1|NA
TGCGCCAGCAGCTTGGTCGACAGGCAGGGAGATACGCAGTATTTT
CASSLVDRQGDTQYF